The entry below describes one TCR beta chain. Its cognate antigen is unknown. The source of the sample is a study of T cell responses to AZD1222 COVID-19 vaccine. Trimming removed 6 bases from V and 4 bases from J, with 15 bases in between. CDR3 length: 14 residues. Germline V gene sequence: CDR1 LNHDA, CDR2 SQIVND (reference sequence). Method: immunoSEQ multiplex PCR; TCRdb's copy keeps in-frame clones and lacks some. The data contain approximately 130,000 clones, 89% of them singletons. General observations from the study: A mostly white British donor set with more females was recruited, and clonal diversity was possibly underestimated.

This specimen was peripheral blood, taken 28 days after the second AZD1222 dose. The V gene is TRBV19, the J gene TRBJ1-2, with D perhaps TRBD1 (6 bases). The TCR sequence derives from an adult who received the AZD1222 COVID-19 vaccine. The CDR3 region has the DNA TGTGCCAGTAGCAATCCCGGGACACCCTATGGCTACACCTTC. This gives the protein CASSNPGTPYGYTF.